The 3 T cell receptor beta chains below were found in one sample sequenced in a study of cytomegalovirus exposure and HLA in healthy donors. A multiplex PCR was run with 60 Vbeta primers and 13 Jbeta primers. Clones were read by immunoSEQ multiplex PCR, and TCRdb kept only the in-frame ones, dropping some. The data hold about 160,000 clones, with about 72% observed a single time. Source material: PBMCs. Receptors originate from a man aged 25 to 40 in good health and CMV-seropositive.

This chain links TRBV5-4 with TRBJ2-7, with TRBD1 matching over 9 bases. With 4 bases clipped from V and 5 bases from J, the junction kept 7 bases outside the gene matches. Germline values: CDR1 SGHNT, CDR2 YYREEE (reference sequence). This CDR3 has 14 amino acids. The CDR3 region has the DNA TGTGCCAGCAGCCCAACTCACAGGGGGCACGAGCAGTACTTC. Translation gives CASSPTHRGHEQYF.

The V gene is TRBV27, the J gene TRBJ1-1, with TRBD1 matching 10 bases. This CDR3 region has 13 residues. Germline assignment: CDR1 MNHEY and CDR2 SMNVEV (reference sequence). After removal of 5 bases from V and 7 bases from J, the junction contained 4 bases not matched to a gene. CDR3 bases: TGTGCCAGCAGTCTATGGACAGGGGGTGAAGCTTTCTTT. Protein: CASSLWTGGEAFF.

This rearrangement joins TRBV14 to TRBJ1-2; 9 bases are a match to TRBD1. The CDR3 consists of 14 residues. The V segment lost 5 bases and the J segment 5 bases; nucleotides outside the gene matches: 6. The germline V gene encodes CDR1 SGHDN and CDR2 FVKESK. DNA of the CDR3: TGTGCCAGCAGCTCCATCGACAGGGGGTATGGCTACACCTTC. Translated: CASSSIDRGYGYTF.